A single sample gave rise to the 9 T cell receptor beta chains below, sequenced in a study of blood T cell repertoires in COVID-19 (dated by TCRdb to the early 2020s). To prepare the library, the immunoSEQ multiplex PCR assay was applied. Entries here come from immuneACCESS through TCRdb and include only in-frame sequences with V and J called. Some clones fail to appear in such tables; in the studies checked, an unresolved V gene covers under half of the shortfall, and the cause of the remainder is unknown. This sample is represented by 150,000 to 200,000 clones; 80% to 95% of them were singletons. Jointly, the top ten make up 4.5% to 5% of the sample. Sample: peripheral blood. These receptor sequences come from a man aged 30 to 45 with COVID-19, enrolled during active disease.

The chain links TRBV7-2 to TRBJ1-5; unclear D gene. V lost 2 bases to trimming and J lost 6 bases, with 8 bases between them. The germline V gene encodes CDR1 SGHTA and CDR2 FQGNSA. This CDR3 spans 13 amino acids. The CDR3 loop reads CASSLNFGQPQHF. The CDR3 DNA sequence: TGTGCCAGCAGCTTAAATTTCGGTCAGCCCCAGCATTTT. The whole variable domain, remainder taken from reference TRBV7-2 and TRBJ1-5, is GAGVSQSPSNKVTEKGKDVELRCDPISGHTALYWYRQSLGQGLEFLIYFQGNSAPDKSGLPSDRFSAERTGGSVSTLTIQRTQQEDSAVYLCASSLNFGQPQHFGDGTRLSIL.

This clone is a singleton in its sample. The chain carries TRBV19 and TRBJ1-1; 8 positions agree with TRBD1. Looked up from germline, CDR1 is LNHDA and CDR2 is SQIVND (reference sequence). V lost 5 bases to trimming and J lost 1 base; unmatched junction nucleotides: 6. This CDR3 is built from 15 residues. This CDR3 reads CASSPLGQGNTEAFF. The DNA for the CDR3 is TGTGCCAGTAGTCCCCTAGGACAGGGGAACACTGAAGCTTTCTTT.

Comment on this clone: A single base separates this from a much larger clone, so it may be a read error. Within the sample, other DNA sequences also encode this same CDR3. Written as DNA, the CDR3 is TGTGCCAGCAGCGACCGGAGTGGATACGAGCAGTACTTC. Protein product: CASSDRSGYEQYF. This sequence joins TRBV9 and TRBJ2-7; no clear D gene. The V and J ends lost 3 bases and 4 bases respectively, with 11 bases between them. The CDR3 runs 13 residues. Germline V gene data show CDR1 as SGDLS and CDR2 as YYNGEE.

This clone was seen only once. In DNA, the CDR3 is TGTGCCAGCAGTGGGACTAGCGGGGCCGGATCGAGTACGCAGTATTTT. It yields the protein CASSGTSGAGSSTQYF. The chain recombines TRBV2 with TRBJ2-3, with 12 positions matching TRBD2. CDR3 length: 16 amino acids. Germline V gene data show CDR1 as SNHLY and CDR2 as FYNNEI. Unmatched junction bases numbered 10, after V lost 4 bases and J lost 8 bases.

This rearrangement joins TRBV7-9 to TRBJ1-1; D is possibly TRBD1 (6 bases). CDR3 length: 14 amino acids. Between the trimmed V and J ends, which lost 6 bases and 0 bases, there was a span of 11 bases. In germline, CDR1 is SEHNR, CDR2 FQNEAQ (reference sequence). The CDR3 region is CASRHQGLNTEAFF. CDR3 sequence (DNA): TGTGCCAGCAGGCATCAGGGGTTGAACACTGAAGCTTTCTTT. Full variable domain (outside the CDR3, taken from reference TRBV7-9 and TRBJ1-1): DTGVSQNPRHKITKRGQNVTFRCDPISEHNRLYWYRQTLGQGPEFLTYFQNEAQLEKSRLLSDRFSAERPKGSFSTLEIQRTEQGDSAMYLCASRHQGLNTEAFFGQGTRLTVV.

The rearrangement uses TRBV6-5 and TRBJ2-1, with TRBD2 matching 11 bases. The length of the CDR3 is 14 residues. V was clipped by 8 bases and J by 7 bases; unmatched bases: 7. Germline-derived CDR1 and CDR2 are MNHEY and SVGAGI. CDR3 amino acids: CASVSGRAENEQFF. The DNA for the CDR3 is TGTGCCAGCGTTAGCGGGAGGGCCGAAAATGAGCAGTTCTTC.

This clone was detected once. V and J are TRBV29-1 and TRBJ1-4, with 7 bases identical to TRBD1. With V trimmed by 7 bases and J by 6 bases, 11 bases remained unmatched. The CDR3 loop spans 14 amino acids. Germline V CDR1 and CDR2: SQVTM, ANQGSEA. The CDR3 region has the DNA TGCAGCGGCGGAGAACAGGGGTATTATGAAAAACTGTTTTTT. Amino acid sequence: CSGGEQGYYEKLFF.

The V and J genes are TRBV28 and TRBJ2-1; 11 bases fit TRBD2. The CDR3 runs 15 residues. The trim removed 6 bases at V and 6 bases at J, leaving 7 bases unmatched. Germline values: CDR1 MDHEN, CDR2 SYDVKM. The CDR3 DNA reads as TGTGCCAGCAGCTCGGGTAGCGGGAGGGTCAATGAGCAGTTCTTC. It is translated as CASSSGSGRVNEQFF.

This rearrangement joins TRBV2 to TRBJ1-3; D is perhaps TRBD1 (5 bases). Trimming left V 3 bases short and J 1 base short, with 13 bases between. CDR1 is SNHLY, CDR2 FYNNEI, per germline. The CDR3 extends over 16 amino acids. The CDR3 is CASSDGPGGSGNTIYF. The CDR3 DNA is TGTGCCAGCAGTGATGGGCCGGGGGGTTCTGGAAACACCATATATTTT.